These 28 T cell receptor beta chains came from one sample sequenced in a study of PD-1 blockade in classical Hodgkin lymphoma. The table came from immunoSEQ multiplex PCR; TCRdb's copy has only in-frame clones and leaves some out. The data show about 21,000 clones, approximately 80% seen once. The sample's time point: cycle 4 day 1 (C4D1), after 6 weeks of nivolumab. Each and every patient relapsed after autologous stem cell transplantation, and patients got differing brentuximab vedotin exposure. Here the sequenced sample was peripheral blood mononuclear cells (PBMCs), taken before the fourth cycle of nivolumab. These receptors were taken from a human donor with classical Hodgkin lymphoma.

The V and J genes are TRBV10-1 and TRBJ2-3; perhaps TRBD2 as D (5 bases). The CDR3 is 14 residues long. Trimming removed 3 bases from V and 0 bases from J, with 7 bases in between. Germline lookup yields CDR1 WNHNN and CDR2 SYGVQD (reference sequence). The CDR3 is CASSDPGSTDTQYF. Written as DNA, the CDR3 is TGCGCCAGCAGTGATCCGGGGAGCACAGATACGCAGTATTTT.

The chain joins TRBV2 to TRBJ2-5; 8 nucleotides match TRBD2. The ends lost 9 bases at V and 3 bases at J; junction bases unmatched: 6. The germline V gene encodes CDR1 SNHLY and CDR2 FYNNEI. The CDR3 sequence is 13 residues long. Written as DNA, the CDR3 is TGTGCCAGTGGAGGACTAGCCGAAGAGACCCAGTACTTC. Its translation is CASGGLAEETQYF. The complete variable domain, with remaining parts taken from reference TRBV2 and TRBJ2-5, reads EPEVTQTPSHQVTQMGQEVILRCVPISNHLYFYWYRQILGQKVEFLVSFYNNEISEKSEIFDDQFSVERPDGSNFTLKIRSTKLEDSAMYFCASGGLAEETQYFGPGTRLLVL.

For the CDR3, the DNA is TGTGCCAGCTCCGGGGGACAGGGACCCTACGAGCAGTACTTC. Amino acid sequence: CASSGGQGPYEQYF. The chain couples TRBV18 to TRBJ2-7, with TRBD1 matching over 9 bases. Unmatched junction bases numbered 5, after V lost 6 bases and J lost 2 bases. Germline CDR1 KGHSH, CDR2 LQKENI. This CDR3 comprises 14 residues.

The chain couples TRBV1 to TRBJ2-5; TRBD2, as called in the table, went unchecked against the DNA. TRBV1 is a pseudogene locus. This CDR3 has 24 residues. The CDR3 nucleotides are TGCACCAGCAGCCCATCGTTTAGACAGGTGGGCAGACGGACTAGCGGGGGCTCCCAAGAGACCCAGTACTTC. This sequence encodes CTSSPSFRQVGRRTSGGSQETQYF.

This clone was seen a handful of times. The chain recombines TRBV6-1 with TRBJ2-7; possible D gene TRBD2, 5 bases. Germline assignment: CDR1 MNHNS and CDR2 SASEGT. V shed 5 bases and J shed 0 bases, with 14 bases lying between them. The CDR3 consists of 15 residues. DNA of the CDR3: TGTGCCAGCAGTCCTGCGCCGGGGTCCTCCTACGAGCAGTACTTC. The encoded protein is CASSPAPGSSYEQYF.

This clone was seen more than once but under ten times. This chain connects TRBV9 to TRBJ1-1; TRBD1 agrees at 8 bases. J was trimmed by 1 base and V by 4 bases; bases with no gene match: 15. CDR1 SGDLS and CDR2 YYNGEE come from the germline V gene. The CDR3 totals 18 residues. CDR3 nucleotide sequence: TGTGCCAGCAGCTCACACCCGCTCGGACAGGGAAGGAACACTGAAGCTTTCTTT. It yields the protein CASSSHPLGQGRNTEAFF. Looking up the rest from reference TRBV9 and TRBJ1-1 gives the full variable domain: DSGVTQTPKHLITATGQRVTLRCSPRSGDLSVYWYQQSLDQGLQFLIQYYNGEERAKGNILERFSAQQFPDLHSELNLSSLELGDSALYFCASSSHPLGQGRNTEAFFGQGTRLTVV.

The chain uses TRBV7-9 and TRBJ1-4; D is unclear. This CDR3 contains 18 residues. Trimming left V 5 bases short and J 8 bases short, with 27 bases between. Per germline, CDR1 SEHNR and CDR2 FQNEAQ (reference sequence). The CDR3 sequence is CASSPRLPLGSLEEKLFF. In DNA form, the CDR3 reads TGTGCCAGCAGCCCCCGGCTCCCGCTCGGCAGCCTGGAAGAAAAACTGTTTTTT.

This CDR3 is CASSLTGLAGETQYF. DNA of the CDR3: TGTGCCAGCAGCTTAACGGGGCTCGCCGGAGAGACCCAGTACTTC. J is TRBJ2-5 and V is TRBV7-3; D might be TRBD1 (5 bases). The CDR3 length is 15 residues. With 0 bases removed from V and 4 bases from J, the gap between germline ends came to 12 bases. Looked up from germline, CDR1 is SGHTA and CDR2 is FQGTGA.

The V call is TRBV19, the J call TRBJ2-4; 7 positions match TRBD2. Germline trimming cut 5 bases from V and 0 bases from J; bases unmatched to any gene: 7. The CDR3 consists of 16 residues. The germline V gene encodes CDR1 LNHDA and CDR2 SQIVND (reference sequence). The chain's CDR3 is CASSPGGYGAKNIQYF. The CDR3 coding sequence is TGTGCCAGTAGTCCCGGGGGGTATGGAGCCAAAAACATTCAGTACTTC.

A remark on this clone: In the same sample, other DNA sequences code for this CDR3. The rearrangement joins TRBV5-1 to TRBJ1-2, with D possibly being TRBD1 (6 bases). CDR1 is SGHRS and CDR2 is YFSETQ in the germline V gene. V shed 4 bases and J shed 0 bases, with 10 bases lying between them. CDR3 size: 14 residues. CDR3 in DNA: TGCGCCAGCAGCGTCGGACAGCCTAACTATGGCTACACCTTC. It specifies CASSVGQPNYGYTF.

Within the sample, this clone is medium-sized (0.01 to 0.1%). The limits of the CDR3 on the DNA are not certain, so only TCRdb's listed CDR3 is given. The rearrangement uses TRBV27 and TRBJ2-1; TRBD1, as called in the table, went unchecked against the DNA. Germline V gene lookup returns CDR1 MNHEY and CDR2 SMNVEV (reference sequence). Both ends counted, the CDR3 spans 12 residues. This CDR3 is CASSFGGGTVFF.

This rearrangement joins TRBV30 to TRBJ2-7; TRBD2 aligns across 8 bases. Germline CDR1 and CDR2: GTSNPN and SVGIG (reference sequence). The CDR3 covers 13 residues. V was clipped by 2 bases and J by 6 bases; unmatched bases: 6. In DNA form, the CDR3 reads TGTGCCTGGAGTTCGGGACTAGAGGGCGAGCAGTACTTC. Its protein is CAWSSGLEGEQYF. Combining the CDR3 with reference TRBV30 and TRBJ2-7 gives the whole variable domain SQTIHQWPATLVQPVGSPLSLECTVEGTSNPNLYWYRQAAGRGLQLLFYSVGIGQISSEVPQNLSASRPQDRQFILSSKKLLLSDSGFYLCAWSSGLEGEQYFGPGTRLTVT.

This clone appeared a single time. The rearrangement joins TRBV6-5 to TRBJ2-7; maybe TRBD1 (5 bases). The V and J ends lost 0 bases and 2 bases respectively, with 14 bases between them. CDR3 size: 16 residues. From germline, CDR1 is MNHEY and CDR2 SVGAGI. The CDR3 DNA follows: TGTGCCAGCAGTTACTCGATCCCAGGGAACCCCTACGAGCAGTACTTC. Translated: CASSYSIPGNPYEQYF.

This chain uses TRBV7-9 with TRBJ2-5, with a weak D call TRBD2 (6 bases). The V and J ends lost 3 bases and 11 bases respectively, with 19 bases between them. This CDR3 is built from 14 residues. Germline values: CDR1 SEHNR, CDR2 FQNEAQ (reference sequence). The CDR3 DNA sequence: TGTGCCAGCAGCTTCGGGGGAGAATTGGGGGAGCAGTACTTC. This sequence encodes CASSFGGELGEQYF. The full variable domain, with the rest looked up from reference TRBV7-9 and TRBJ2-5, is DTGVSQNPRHKITKRGQNVTFRCDPISEHNRLYWYRQTLGQGPEFLTYFQNEAQLEKSRLLSDRFSAERPKGSFSTLEIQRTEQGDSAMYLCASSFGGELGEQYFGPGTRLLVL.

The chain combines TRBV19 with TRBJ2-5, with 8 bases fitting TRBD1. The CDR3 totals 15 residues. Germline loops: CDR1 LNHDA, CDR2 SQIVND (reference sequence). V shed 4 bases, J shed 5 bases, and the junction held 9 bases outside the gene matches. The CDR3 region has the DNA TGTGCCAGTAGTAATGGACAGGGCCCCAGGGAGACCCAGTACTTC. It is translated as CASSNGQGPRETQYF.

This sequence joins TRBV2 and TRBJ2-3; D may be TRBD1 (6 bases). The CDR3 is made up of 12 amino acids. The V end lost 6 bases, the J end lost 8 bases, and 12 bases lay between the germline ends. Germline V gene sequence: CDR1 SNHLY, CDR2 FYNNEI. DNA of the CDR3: TGTGCCAGCAGACCCTCAGGGGTTACGCAGTATTTT. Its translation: CASRPSGVTQYF.

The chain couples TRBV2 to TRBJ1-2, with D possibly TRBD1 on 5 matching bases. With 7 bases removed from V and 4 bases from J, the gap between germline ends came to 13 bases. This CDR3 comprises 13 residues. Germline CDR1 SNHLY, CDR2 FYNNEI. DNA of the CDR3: TGTGCCAGCAACTCGGATGGGACCTATGGCTACACCTTC. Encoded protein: CASNSDGTYGYTF.

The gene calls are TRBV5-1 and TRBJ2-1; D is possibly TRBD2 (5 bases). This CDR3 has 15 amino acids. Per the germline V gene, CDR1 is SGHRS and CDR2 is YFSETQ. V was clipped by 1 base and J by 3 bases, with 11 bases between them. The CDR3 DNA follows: TGCGCCAGCAGCTTGAGAGGGCGAGGCTACAATGAGCAGTTCTTC. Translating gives CASSLRGRGYNEQFF.

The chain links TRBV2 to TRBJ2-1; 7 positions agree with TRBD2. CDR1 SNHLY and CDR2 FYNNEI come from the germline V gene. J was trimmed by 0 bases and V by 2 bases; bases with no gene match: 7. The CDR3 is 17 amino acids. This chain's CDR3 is CASSENLAESSYNEQFF. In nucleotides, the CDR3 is TGTGCCAGCAGTGAAAATCTAGCGGAGAGCTCCTACAATGAGCAGTTCTTC. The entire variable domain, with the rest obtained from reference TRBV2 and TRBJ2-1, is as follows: EPEVTQTPSHQVTQMGQEVILRCVPISNHLYFYWYRQILGQKVEFLVSFYNNEISEKSEIFDDQFSVERPDGSNFTLKIRSTKLEDSAMYFCASSENLAESSYNEQFFGPGTRLTVL.

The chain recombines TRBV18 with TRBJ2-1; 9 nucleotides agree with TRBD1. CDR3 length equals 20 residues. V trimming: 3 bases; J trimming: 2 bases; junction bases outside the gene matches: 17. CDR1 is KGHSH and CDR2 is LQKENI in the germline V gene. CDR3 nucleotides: TGTGCCAGCTCACCCCTACCGACAGGGGGTTCTCCCAACACCTACAATGAGCAGTTCTTC. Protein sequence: CASSPLPTGGSPNTYNEQFF.

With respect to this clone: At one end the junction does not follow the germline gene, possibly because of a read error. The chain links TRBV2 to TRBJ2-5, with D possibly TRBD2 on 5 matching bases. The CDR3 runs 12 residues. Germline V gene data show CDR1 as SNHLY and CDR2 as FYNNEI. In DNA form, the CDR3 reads TGTGCCAGCAGGGAAGGGAGAGAGACCCAGTACTTC. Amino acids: CASREGRETQYF.

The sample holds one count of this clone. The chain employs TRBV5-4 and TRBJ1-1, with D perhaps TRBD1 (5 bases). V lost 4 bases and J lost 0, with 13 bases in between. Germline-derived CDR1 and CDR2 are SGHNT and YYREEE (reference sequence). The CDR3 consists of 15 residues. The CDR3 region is CASSGGPQLNTEAFF. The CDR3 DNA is TGTGCCAGCAGCGGGGGACCGCAACTGAACACTGAAGCTTTCTTT.

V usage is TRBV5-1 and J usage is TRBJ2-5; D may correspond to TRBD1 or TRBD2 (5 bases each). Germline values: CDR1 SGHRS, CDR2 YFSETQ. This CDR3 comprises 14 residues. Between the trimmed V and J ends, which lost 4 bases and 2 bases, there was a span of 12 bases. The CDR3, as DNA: TGCGCCAGCAGCACTCCGGGGCCACAAGAGACCCAGTACTTC. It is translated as CASSTPGPQETQYF. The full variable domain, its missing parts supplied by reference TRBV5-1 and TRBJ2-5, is KAGVTQTPRYLIKTRGQQVTLSCSPISGHRSVSWYQQTPGQGLQFLFEYFSETQRNKGNFPGRFSGRQFSNSRSEMNVSTLELGDSALYLCASSTPGPQETQYFGPGTRLLVL.

The CDR3 region has the DNA TGTGCCAGCAGCTTAGCCCGAGGACCGGATGGCTACACCTTC. Amino acid sequence: CASSLARGPDGYTF. The chain couples TRBV7-9 to TRBJ1-2; D is unclear. In germline, CDR1 is SEHNR, CDR2 FQNEAQ (reference sequence). With 0 bases removed from V and 6 bases from J, the gap between germline ends came to 11 bases. The CDR3 covers 14 residues. Variable domain in full (rest from reference TRBV7-9 and TRBJ1-2): DTGVSQNPRHKITKRGQNVTFRCDPISEHNRLYWYRQTLGQGPEFLTYFQNEAQLEKSRLLSDRFSAERPKGSFSTLEIQRTEQGDSAMYLCASSLARGPDGYTFGSGTRLTVV.

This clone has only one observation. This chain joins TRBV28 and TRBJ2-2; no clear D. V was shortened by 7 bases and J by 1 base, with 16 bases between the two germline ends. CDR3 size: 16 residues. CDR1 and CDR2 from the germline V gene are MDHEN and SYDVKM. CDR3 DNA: TGTGCCAGCACAAGGGCCGTTAAGTGGAACACCGGGGAGCTGTTTTTT. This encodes CASTRAVKWNTGELFF.

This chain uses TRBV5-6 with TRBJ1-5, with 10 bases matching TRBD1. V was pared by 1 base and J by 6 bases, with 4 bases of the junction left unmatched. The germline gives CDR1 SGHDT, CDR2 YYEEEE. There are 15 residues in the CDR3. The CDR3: CASSLKGQGVQPQHF. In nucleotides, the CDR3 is TGTGCCAGCAGCTTGAAAGGACAGGGGGTTCAGCCCCAGCATTTT.

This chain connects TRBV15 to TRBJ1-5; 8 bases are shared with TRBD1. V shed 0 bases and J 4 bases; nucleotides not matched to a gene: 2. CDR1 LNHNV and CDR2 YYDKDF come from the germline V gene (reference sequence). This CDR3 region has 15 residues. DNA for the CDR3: TGTGCCACCAGCAGAGACAGGGGGCGAAATCAGCCCCAGCATTTT. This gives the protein CATSRDRGRNQPQHF.

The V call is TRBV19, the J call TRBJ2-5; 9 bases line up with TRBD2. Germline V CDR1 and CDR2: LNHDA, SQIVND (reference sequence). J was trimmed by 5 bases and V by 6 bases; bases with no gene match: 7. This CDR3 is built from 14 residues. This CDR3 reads CASSVRGRAETQYF. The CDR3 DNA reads TGTGCCAGTAGCGTACGCGGGAGGGCTGAGACCCAGTACTTC. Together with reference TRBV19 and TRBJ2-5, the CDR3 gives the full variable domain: DGGITQSPKYLFRKEGQNVTLSCEQNLNHDAMYWYRQDPGQGLRLIYYSQIVNDFQKGDIAEGYSVSREKKESFPLTVTSAQKNPTAFYLCASSVRGRAETQYFGPGTRLLVL.